This TCR beta chain is from a study of blood T cell repertoires in COVID-19. The ends were cut back, 4 bases at V and 1 base at J, with 17 bases in the middle. This CDR3 is built from 16 residues. Only in-frame clones appear in the TCRdb table, and some are missing; sequencing was by immunoSEQ multiplex PCR. The sample holds about 280,000 clones; about 80% are singletons and the top ten take over 9%. The sample was peripheral blood. The TCR was taken from a woman aged 45-65 years who had recovered from COVID-19. This chain joins TRBV23-1 and TRBJ2-7; D possibly corresponds to TRBD2 (6 bases). TRBV23-1 is placed among ORFs of uncertain function. CDR3: CASSLHRGGVSYEQYF. CDR3 DNA sequence: TGCGCCAGCAGTCTACACAGAGGAGGGGTTTCCTACGAGCAGTACTTC.